Shown below are 23 T cell receptor beta chains from a single sample sequenced in a study of beta chain features in type 1 diabetes. Study-wide points: Moderate but significant shortening of TCRB CDR3s was recorded in all four CD4+ subsets from Type 1 diabetes patients.

Reverse transcription of all isolated RNA meant that expressed TCRB transcripts were sequenced. Assay: immunoSEQ multiplex PCR; the TCRdb copy retains only in-frame clones and omits some. This sample carries under 850,000 clones, 13% of them seen once, and the ten largest clones take approximately 0.022%. For these receptors, no antigen is known. Sequenced input: naive CD4+ T cells from blood. The source of these receptors is a man younger than 35 with type 1 diabetes.

This clone was seen more than once but under ten times. The V gene is TRBV5-1, the J gene TRBJ1-1, with D possibly matching TRBD1 (6 bases). V lost 4 bases and J 4 bases, leaving 14 bases between the germline ends. Looked up from germline, CDR1 is SGHRS and CDR2 is YFSETQ. This CDR3 comprises 14 residues. This CDR3 reads CASSQEQGPTEAFF. CDR3 nucleotide sequence: TGCGCCAGCAGCCAGGAACAGGGCCCCACTGAAGCTTTCTTT.

This clone was seen more than once but under ten times. This chain connects TRBV27 to TRBJ2-5, with TRBD1 as a possible D gene (6 bases). This CDR3 is 15 amino acids long. Germline V CDR1 and CDR2: MNHEY, SMNVEV (reference sequence). The germline V and J ends were trimmed by 5 bases and 5 bases, with 18 bases remaining between them. CDR3 DNA sequence: TGTGCCAGCAGTCCGATCACAGGGAAAGGGGAGACCCAGTACTTC. It specifies CASSPITGKGETQYF.

V and J are TRBV30 and TRBJ1-4; the match to TRBD1 covers 7 bases. V shed 1 base and J 5 bases; nucleotides not matched to a gene: 4. Looked up from germline, CDR1 is GTSNPN and CDR2 is SVGIG (reference sequence). CDR3 length: 14 residues. The chain's CDR3 is CAWSAGQLNEKLFF. Written as DNA, the CDR3 is TGTGCCTGGAGTGCGGGACAGCTGAATGAAAAACTGTTTTTT.

V gene TRBV7-2 combines with J gene TRBJ1-3; no definite D call. Trimming removed 5 bases from V and 4 bases from J, with 12 bases in between. Germline lookup yields CDR1 SGHTA and CDR2 FQGNSA. The CDR3 has 14 amino acids. CDR3 nucleotide sequence: TGTGCCAGCAGCCTCGGCGTGAGCGGAAACACCATATATTTT. This encodes CASSLGVSGNTIYF.

The chain carries TRBV4-1 and TRBJ2-6, with 11 nucleotides matching TRBD1. V was pared by 1 base and J by 4 bases, with 12 bases of the junction left unmatched. This CDR3 has 20 residues. The germline CDR1 and CDR2 sequences are MGHRA and YSYEKL. The CDR3: CASSQGDRGVKRAGANVLTF. CDR3 bases: TGCGCCAGCAGCCAAGGGGACAGGGGGGTTAAACGGGCCGGGGCCAACGTCCTGACTTTC.

In its sample, this clone was seen a few times. The chain links TRBV29-1 to TRBJ1-2; D possibly corresponds to TRBD1 (5 bases). V lost 0 bases and J lost 9, with 17 bases in between. CDR1 is SQVTM and CDR2 is ANQGSEA in the germline V gene. The CDR3 has 14 amino acids. The CDR3: CSVEDLPGRPRYTF. The CDR3 DNA reads as TGCAGCGTTGAAGATCTACCGGGACGCCCCCGCTACACCTTC.

This chain uses TRBV5-1 with TRBJ2-2, with 8 positions matching TRBD2. This CDR3 has 16 amino acids. The germline CDR1 and CDR2 sequences are SGHRS and YFSETQ. V shed 3 bases, J shed 5 bases, and the junction held 9 bases outside the gene matches. CDR3 sequence: CASSSEGGLVTGELFF. The CDR3 coding sequence is TGCGCCAGCAGCTCCGAAGGGGGACTAGTAACCGGGGAGCTGTTTTTT.

This clone was observed a few times. This chain links TRBV14 with TRBJ1-2; maybe TRBD1 (5 bases). V lost 4 bases, J lost 4 bases, and 13 bases lay in between. Germline assignment: CDR1 SGHDN and CDR2 FVKESK. This CDR3 is built from 14 residues. CDR3 protein: CASSPGTGIYGYTF. In nucleotides, the CDR3 is TGTGCCAGCAGCCCCGGGACGGGAATCTATGGCTACACCTTC.

This clone has just one count. The chain uses TRBV5-1 and TRBJ2-1; 9 bases line up with TRBD2. The CDR3 runs 15 residues. Germline assignment: CDR1 SGHRS and CDR2 YFSETQ. V shed 3 bases, J shed 6 bases, and the junction held 7 bases outside the gene matches. CDR3 nucleotide sequence: TGCGCCAGCAGCTCTCAGACTAGCGGCCCCAATGAGCAGTTCTTC. This codes for CASSSQTSGPNEQFF.

CDR3 nucleotides: TGTGCCAGCAGTGAAAGGAACAGGGACCAGCCCCAGCATTTT. Encoded protein: CASSERNRDQPQHF. This sequence joins TRBV2 and TRBJ1-5; a possible D gene is TRBD1 (6 bases). The CDR3 runs to 14 residues. CDR1 SNHLY and CDR2 FYNNEI come from the germline V gene. The V end lost 2 bases, the J end lost 7 bases, and 12 bases lay between the germline ends. Looking up the rest from reference TRBV2 and TRBJ1-5 gives the full variable domain: EPEVTQTPSHQVTQMGQEVILRCVPISNHLYFYWYRQILGQKVEFLVSFYNNEISEKSEIFDDQFSVERPDGSNFTLKIRSTKLEDSAMYFCASSERNRDQPQHFGDGTRLSIL.

This clone was recorded a few times. The V call is TRBV5-1, the J call TRBJ2-1; D tentatively fits TRBD1 or TRBD2 (5 bases each). Germline lookup yields CDR1 SGHRS and CDR2 YFSETQ. The CDR3 loop spans 15 amino acids. The germline V and J ends were trimmed by 4 bases and 2 bases, with 13 bases remaining between them. CDR3 bases: TGCGCCAGCAGCCCAGGGCCGGGAACCTACAATGAGCAGTTCTTC. Protein sequence: CASSPGPGTYNEQFF.

This clone was seen a handful of times. The chain is built from TRBV25-1 and TRBJ2-3; the match to TRBD2 covers 8 bases. CDR3 length equals 15 residues. Trimming cost V 3 bases and J 4 bases; bases outside gene matches: 6. Per the germline V gene, CDR1 is MGHDK and CDR2 is SYGVNS. CDR3: CASSDQRGWPDTQYF. CDR3 coding DNA: TGTGCCAGCAGTGACCAGCGGGGGTGGCCAGATACGCAGTATTTT.

The chain links TRBV28 to TRBJ2-6; D ambiguous. Germline CDR1 and CDR2: MDHEN and SYDVKM. The V gene lost 5 bases and the J gene lost 6 bases, with 17 bases spanning the gap. The CDR3 is 16 residues long. The CDR3 sequence is CASSPHDGSKANVLTF. CDR3 DNA: TGTGCCAGCAGTCCTCACGACGGTTCTAAGGCCAACGTCCTGACTTTC.

The V call is TRBV7-2, the J call TRBJ1-2, with D tentatively TRBD1 (5 bases). V was trimmed by 1 base and J by 8 bases, leaving 17 bases between them. The CDR3 extends over 15 amino acids. Germline V gene data show CDR1 as SGHTA and CDR2 as FQGNSA. CDR3 loop: CASSLGDAVIWGYTF. In DNA form, the CDR3 reads TGTGCCAGCAGCTTAGGGGACGCCGTAATCTGGGGCTACACCTTC.

V is TRBV10-3 and J is TRBJ2-2, with TRBD1 matching over 9 bases. Looked up from germline, CDR1 is ENHRY and CDR2 is SYGVKD. The CDR3 covers 17 residues. V was clipped by 3 bases and J by 2 bases; unmatched bases: 7. The CDR3 here is CAISDPGTGLNTGELFF. CDR3 nucleotide sequence: TGTGCCATCAGTGACCCCGGGACAGGGCTTAACACCGGGGAGCTGTTTTTT.

There are a few counts of this clone. V gene TRBV7-2 combines with J gene TRBJ2-5; D is perhaps TRBD1 (5 bases). The germline V gene encodes CDR1 SGHTA and CDR2 FQGNSA. The CDR3 sequence is 12 residues long. Trimming stripped 3 bases from V and 6 bases from J, with 8 bases between. The CDR3 DNA reads TGTGCCAGCAGCTTCGACAGTAAGACCCAGTACTTC. Its translation: CASSFDSKTQYF.

This clone was counted only a few times. This chain uses TRBV27 with TRBJ2-3; 10 positions agree with TRBD2. J was trimmed by 0 bases and V by 6 bases; bases with no gene match: 6. The CDR3 runs to 16 residues. Germline CDR1 reads MNHEY; CDR2 reads SMNVEV (reference sequence). The CDR3 bases are TGTGCCAGCAGGCCTAGCGGGGGTCCTAGCACAGATACGCAGTATTTT. It is translated as CASRPSGGPSTDTQYF.

This clone was counted between two and nine times. The J gene is TRBJ2-6, the V gene TRBV29-1; possible D gene TRBD2, 6 bases. V was shortened by 5 bases and J by 2 bases, with 7 bases between the two germline ends. The CDR3 extends over 13 amino acids. The germline V gene has CDR1 SQVTM and CDR2 ANQGSEA. CDR3 DNA: TGCAGCGTTCGGGAGACTGGGGCCAACGTCCTGACTTTC. Translation: CSVRETGANVLTF.

The chain carries TRBV30 and TRBJ2-7; 7 bases align to TRBD1. Trimming removed 0 bases from V and 3 bases from J; junction bases left unmatched: 5. CDR1 GTSNPN and CDR2 SVGIG come from the germline V gene (reference sequence). The CDR3 totals 14 residues. CDR3 sequence reads: CAWSVGTASYEQYF. The DNA of the CDR3 is TGTGCCTGGAGTGTCGGGACAGCGAGCTACGAGCAGTACTTC.

Turning to this clone: This CDR3 is also generated by other DNA sequences in the sample. The chain recombines TRBV11-3 with TRBJ1-1, with no clear D. The CDR3 totals 13 residues. Germline V lookup: CDR1 SGHNT, CDR2 YENEEA. The germline V and J ends were trimmed by 3 bases and 1 base, with 6 bases remaining between them. DNA for the CDR3: TGTGCCAGCAGCTTGGTGCGGAACACTGAAGCTTTCTTT. Protein product: CASSLVRNTEAFF. The full variable domain, with the rest looked up from reference TRBV11-3 and TRBJ1-1, is EAGVVQSPRYKIIEKKQPVAFWCNPISGHNTLYWYLQNLGQGPELLIRYENEEAVDDSQLPKDRFSAERLKGVDSTLKIQPAELGDSAVYLCASSLVRNTEAFFGQGTRLTVV.

The chain recombines TRBV2 with TRBJ1-1; D is unclear. With 6 bases removed from V and 7 bases from J, the gap between germline ends came to 15 bases. Germline assignment: CDR1 SNHLY and CDR2 FYNNEI. This CDR3 has 13 amino acids. The CDR3 nucleotides are TGTGCCAGCAGGGGCGGGTTACTTGGTGAAGCTTTCTTT. It encodes CASRGGLLGEAFF.

This clone was found a few times. The V gene is TRBV5-1, the J gene TRBJ2-5; D might be TRBD1 or TRBD2, each matching 5 bases. The CDR3 spans 15 residues. Trimming left V 4 bases short and J 2 bases short, with 15 bases between. Germline V gene lookup returns CDR1 SGHRS and CDR2 YFSETQ. CDR3 residues: CASSRSGTAQETQYF. As DNA, the CDR3 is TGCGCCAGCAGCAGATCCGGGACGGCGCAAGAGACCCAGTACTTC. The full variable domain, its missing parts supplied by reference TRBV5-1 and TRBJ2-5, is KAGVTQTPRYLIKTRGQQVTLSCSPISGHRSVSWYQQTPGQGLQFLFEYFSETQRNKGNFPGRFSGRQFSNSRSEMNVSTLELGDSALYLCASSRSGTAQETQYFGPGTRLLVL.

V gene TRBV4-1 combines with J gene TRBJ2-6; D uncertain. CDR3 length: 15 residues. Germline V CDR1 and CDR2: MGHRA, YSYEKL. V gave up 2 bases and J gave up 1 base, with 6 bases separating them. The CDR3 nucleotides are TGCGCCAGCAGCCAAATTCTTTCTGGGGCCAACGTCCTGACTTTC. Translated: CASSQILSGANVLTF.